Sequencing of this T cell receptor (beta chain) was carried out in a study of cytomegalovirus exposure and HLA in healthy donors (dated by TCRdb to the late 2010s). Some background on the complete study: According to a later analysis, the 120 or so validation repertoires were produced on the same platform as the 666 repertoires of the first cohort. The study aimed to test whether signatures of past pathogen exposure could be identified by cataloging public T cell receptors. A separate validation cohort of over 95 different subjects was used in addition to the approximately 610-subject first cohort. To predict cytomegalovirus infection status, the study combined high-throughput TCR immunosequencing, statistical association of individual TCRs with disease status, and machine learning.

V loses 5 bases at its end and J loses 0 bases; junction bases beyond the gene matches: 13. CDR1 and CDR2 are read off the germline V gene as LGHNA and YNFKEQ. Including the terminal cysteine and phenylalanine, the CDR3 comprises 18 residues. The retained sequence is limited to the CDR3, 54 bases, with the frame set at the first base. The donors belonged to the validation cohort of 120 subjects, which was separate from the roughly 700-subject first cohort. Broad study findings and their caveats: A few of the identified cytomegalovirus-associated TCR beta chains were confirmed in vitro to be specific for cytomegalovirus antigens. The study gave a list of over 150 TCR beta chains associated with cytomegalovirus. Cytomegalovirus status was reported to be diagnosed by the classifier with high specificity and sensitivity in both the original and validation cohorts. The authors suggested that the approach could potentially be extended to other disease states and immunological phenotypes. A later analysis had no HLA typing for the validation cohort, so co-occurrence there was scored across all 110 or so repertoires. A later analysis found that TCRs clustered in the first cohort also tended to co-occur in the 120 or so validation repertoires, with about 94% of cluster scores above 0. While some public TCRs were present in many individuals, most TCR sequences turned up only very rarely across donors.

Library preparation was by the immunoSEQ multiplex PCR assay. As for the authors' bioinformatics: A statistical classification framework was built for diagnosing cytomegalovirus status from the catalog of TCR beta chain sequences. TCRdb provides this immuneACCESS table in a form limited to in-frame rearrangements. Some clones are lacking; in checked studies, under half of them reflect an unresolved V gene, and why the rest are absent is not known. D and trimming were read from the DNA, whereas the V and J calls and clone size are those reported in that table. The table for this sample lists under 200,000 clones; about 86% of them were counted only once. The ten largest clones add up to under 7% of the sample. A word on this clone: Its antigen remains unidentified. Qualities for individual bases were not recorded, and no much larger clone is one base off.

This TCR derives from a woman in her thirties in good health and CMV-seronegative. The chain was built from TRBV4-2 and TRBJ1-1, with 9 junctional bases fitting TRBD1. Material for sequencing was PBMCs. The CDR3 protein is CASSYEPGQGVLNTEAFF. The bases are TGTGCCAGCAGCTATGAACCGGGACAGGGCGTGTTGAACACTGAAGCTTTCTTT.